This T cell receptor (beta chain) appears in the sequencing data of a study of PD-1 blockade in classical Hodgkin lymphoma. Assay used: immunoSEQ multiplex PCR; TCRdb lists only in-frame clones, some missing. The table lists more than 30,000 clones, around four fifths of them singletons. Brentuximab vedotin exposure varied among the patients, all of whom had relapsed after autologous stem cell transplantation. Patients reached a best response of complete response, partial response or progressive disease. The V end lost 4 bases, the J end lost 0 bases, and 15 bases lay between the germline ends. Per the germline V gene, CDR1 is LNHDA and CDR2 is SQIVND (reference sequence). CDR3 length equals 16 residues. Overall study findings and caveats: No one has yet defined what causes the repertoire differences, which may be disease activity or prior therapy. Compared with healthy donors, newly diagnosed patients reportedly showed lower baseline TCR diversity. Some patients began nivolumab under 1 year after ASCT. These patients were excluded from later analyses.

This clone was found a few times. Its antigen is currently unknown. The gene calls are TRBV19 and TRBJ1-1, with D hard to call. The receptor comes from a human donor with classical Hodgkin lymphoma. Source: peripheral blood mononuclear cells (PBMCs), taken at baseline. The CDR3: CASSTWQNLMNTEAFF. In DNA, the CDR3 is TGTGCCAGTAGTACATGGCAGAACCTCATGAACACTGAAGCTTTCTTT.